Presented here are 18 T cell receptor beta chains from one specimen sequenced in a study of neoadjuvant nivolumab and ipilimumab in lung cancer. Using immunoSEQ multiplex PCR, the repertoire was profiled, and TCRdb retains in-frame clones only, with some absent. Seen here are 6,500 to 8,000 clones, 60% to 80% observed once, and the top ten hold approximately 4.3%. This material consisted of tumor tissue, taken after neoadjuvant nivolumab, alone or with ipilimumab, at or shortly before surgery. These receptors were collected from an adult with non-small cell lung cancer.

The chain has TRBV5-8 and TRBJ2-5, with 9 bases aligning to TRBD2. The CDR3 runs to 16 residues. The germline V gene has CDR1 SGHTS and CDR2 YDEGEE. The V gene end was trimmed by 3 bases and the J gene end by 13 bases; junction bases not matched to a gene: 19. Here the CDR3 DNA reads TGTGCCAGCAGCTCCGGGGCGGGAGGGATTTCAAGAGTTGGGTACTTC. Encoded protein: CASSSGAGGISRVGYF.

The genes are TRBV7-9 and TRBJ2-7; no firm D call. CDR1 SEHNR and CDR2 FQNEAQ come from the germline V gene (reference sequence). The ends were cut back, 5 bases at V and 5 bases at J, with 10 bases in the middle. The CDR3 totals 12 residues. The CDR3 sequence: CASSQKAHEQYF. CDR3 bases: TGTGCCAGCAGCCAAAAAGCCCACGAGCAGTACTTC.

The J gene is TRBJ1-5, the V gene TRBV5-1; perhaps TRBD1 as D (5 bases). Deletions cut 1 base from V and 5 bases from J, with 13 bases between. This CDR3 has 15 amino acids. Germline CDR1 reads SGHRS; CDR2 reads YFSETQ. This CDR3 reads CASSLRGRDDQPQHF. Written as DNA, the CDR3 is TGCGCCAGCAGCTTGCGGGGGAGGGACGATCAGCCCCAGCATTTT.

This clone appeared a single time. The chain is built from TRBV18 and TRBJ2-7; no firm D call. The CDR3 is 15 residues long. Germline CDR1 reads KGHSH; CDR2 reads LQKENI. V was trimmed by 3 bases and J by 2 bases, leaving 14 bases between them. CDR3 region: CASSPHPSRTYEQYF. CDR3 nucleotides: TGTGCCAGCTCACCCCACCCCTCCCGGACCTACGAGCAGTACTTC.

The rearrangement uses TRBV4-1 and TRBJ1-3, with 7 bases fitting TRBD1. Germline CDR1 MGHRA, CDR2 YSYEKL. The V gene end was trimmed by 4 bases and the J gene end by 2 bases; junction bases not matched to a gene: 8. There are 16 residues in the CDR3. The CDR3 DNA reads TGCGCCAGCAGCCCAAACAGGGGCAGGGCTGGAAACACCATATATTTT. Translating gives CASSPNRGRAGNTIYF.

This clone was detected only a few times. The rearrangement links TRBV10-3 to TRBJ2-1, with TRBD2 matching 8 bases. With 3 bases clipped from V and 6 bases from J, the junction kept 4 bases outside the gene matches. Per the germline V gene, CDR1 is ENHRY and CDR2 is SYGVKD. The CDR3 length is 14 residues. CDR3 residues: CAISEAAGGNEQFF. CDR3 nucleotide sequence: TGTGCCATCAGTGAAGCCGCGGGGGGCAATGAGCAGTTCTTC.

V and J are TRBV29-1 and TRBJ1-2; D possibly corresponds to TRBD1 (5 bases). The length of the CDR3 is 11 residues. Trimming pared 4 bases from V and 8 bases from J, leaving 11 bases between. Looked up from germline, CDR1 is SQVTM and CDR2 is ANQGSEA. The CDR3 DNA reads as TGCAGCGTTGCAGGGCGGACGGGCTACACCTTC. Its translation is CSVAGRTGYTF.

CDR3 sequence: CASSVSFLDEQYF. CDR3 in DNA: TGTGCCAGCAGTGTTTCATTTTTAGACGAGCAGTACTTC. The J gene is TRBJ2-7, the V gene TRBV6-1; no definite D call. CDR3 length: 13 residues. Trimming left V 4 bases short and J 5 bases short, with 12 bases between. CDR1 MNHNS and CDR2 SASEGT come from the germline V gene.

CDR3 region: CASSFQGGTHNEQFF. The CDR3 DNA is TGTGCCAGCAGCTTTCAAGGCGGGACCCACAATGAGCAGTTCTTC. The rearrangement links TRBV11-2 to TRBJ2-1, with D perhaps TRBD2 (6 bases). The germline V and J ends were trimmed by 3 bases and 5 bases, with 14 bases remaining between them. This CDR3 has 15 amino acids. Germline V gene sequence: CDR1 SGHAT, CDR2 FQNNGV.

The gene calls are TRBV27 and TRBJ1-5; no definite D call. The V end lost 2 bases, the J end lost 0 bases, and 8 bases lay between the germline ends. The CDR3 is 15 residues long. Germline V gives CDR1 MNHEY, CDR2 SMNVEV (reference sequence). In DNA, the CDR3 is TGTGCCAGCAGTTTAAACCCGCATAGCAATCAGCCCCAGCATTTT. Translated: CASSLNPHSNQPQHF.

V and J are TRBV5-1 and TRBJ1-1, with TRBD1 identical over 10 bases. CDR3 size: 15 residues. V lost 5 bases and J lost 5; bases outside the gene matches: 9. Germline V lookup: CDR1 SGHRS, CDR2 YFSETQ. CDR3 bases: TGCGCCAGCAGTTCGCCGGGACAGGGGATAACTGAAGCTTTCTTT. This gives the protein CASSSPGQGITEAFF. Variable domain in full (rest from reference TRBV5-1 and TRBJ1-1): KAGVTQTPRYLIKTRGQQVTLSCSPISGHRSVSWYQQTPGQGLQFLFEYFSETQRNKGNFPGRFSGRQFSNSRSEMNVSTLELGDSALYLCASSSPGQGITEAFFGQGTRLTVV.

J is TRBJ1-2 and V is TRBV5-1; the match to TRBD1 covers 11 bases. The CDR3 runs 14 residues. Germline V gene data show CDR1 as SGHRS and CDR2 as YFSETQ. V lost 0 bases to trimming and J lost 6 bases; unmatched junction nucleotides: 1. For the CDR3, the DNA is TGCGCCAGCAGCTTGGTGGGACAGGGGGATGGCTACACCTTC. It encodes CASSLVGQGDGYTF. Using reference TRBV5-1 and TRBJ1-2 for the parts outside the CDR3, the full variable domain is KAGVTQTPRYLIKTRGQQVTLSCSPISGHRSVSWYQQTPGQGLQFLFEYFSETQRNKGNFPGRFSGRQFSNSRSEMNVSTLELGDSALYLCASSLVGQGDGYTFGSGTRLTVV.

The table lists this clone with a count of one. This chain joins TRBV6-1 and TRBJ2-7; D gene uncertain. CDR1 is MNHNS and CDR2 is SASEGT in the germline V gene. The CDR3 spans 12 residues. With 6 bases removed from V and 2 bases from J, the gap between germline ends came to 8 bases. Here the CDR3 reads CASSPGPYEQYF. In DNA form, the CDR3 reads TGTGCCAGCAGCCCGGGCCCCTACGAGCAGTACTTC.

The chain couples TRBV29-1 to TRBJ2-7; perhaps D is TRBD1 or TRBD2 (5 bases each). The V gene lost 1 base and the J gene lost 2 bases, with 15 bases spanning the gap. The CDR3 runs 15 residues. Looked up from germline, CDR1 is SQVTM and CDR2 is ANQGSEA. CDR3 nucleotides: TGCAGCGTTGAAGGGTCAGGGACCCGTCCCTACGAGCAGTACTTC. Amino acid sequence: CSVEGSGTRPYEQYF.

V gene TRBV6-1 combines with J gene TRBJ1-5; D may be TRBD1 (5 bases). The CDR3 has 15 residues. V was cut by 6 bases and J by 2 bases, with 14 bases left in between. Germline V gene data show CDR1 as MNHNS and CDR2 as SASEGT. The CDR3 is CASSPDGGGNQPQHF. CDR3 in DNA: TGTGCCAGCAGCCCCGACGGGGGAGGCAATCAGCCCCAGCATTTT.

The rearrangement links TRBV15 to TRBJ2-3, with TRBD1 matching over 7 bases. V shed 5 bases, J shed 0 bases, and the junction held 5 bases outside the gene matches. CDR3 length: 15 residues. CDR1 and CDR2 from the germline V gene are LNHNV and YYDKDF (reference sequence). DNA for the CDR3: TGTGCCACCAGCCCTATGACAGGGAGCACAGATACGCAGTATTTT. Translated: CATSPMTGSTDTQYF.

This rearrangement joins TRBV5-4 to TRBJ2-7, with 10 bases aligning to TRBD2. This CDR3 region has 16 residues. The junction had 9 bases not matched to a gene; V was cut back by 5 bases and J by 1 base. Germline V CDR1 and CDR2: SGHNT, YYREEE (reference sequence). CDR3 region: CASSSPTSGTSYEQYF. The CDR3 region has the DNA TGTGCCAGCAGTTCTCCTACTAGCGGGACTTCCTACGAGCAGTACTTC.

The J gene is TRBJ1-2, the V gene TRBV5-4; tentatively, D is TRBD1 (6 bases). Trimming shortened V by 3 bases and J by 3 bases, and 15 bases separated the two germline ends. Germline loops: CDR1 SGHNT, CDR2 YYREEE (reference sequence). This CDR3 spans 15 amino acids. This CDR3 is CASSSSEDRYYGYTF. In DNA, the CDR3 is TGTGCCAGCAGCTCCTCCGAGGACAGATACTATGGCTACACCTTC.